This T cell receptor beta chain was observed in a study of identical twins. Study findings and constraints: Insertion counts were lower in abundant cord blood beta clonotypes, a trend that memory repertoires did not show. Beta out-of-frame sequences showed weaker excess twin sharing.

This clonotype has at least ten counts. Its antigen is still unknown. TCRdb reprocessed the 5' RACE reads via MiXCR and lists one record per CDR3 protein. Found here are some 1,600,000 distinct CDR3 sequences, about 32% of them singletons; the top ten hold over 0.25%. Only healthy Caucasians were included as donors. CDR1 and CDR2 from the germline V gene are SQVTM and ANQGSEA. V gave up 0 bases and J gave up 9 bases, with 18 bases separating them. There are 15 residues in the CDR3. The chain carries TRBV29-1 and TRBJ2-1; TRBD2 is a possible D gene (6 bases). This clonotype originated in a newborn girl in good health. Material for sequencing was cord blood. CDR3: CSVEEVARRVGEQFF. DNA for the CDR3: TGCAGCGTTGAAGAGGTCGCCAGGAGGGTGGGTGAGCAGTTCTTC.